This passage covers 32 T cell receptor beta chains from one sample sequenced in a study of T cell repertoires in cytomegalovirus infection. TCRdb re-derived calls from the reads in MiXCR, one entry per CDR3 protein. The table has around 530,000 distinct CDR3 sequences, roughly 29% seen once. The sequencing sample was made of PBMCs. All receptors derive from a human donor in good health (CMV status not recorded). Some clones in this sample may be carry-over from other donors' samples.

V is TRBV12-3 or TRBV12-4 and J is TRBJ1-5; 7 positions match TRBD1. This CDR3 has 15 residues. V shed 2 bases and J 6 bases; nucleotides not matched to a gene: 7. CDR3 coding DNA: TGTGCCAGCAGTTTAATACAGGGGTTTATTCAGCCCCAGCATTTT. This gives the protein CASSLIQGFIQPQHF.

This clonotype occurred many times. This chain links TRBV7-9 with TRBJ2-1, with D possibly being TRBD1 (6 bases). This CDR3 is built from 16 residues. V lost 2 bases and J 4 bases, leaving 15 bases between the germline ends. Per germline, CDR1 SEHNR and CDR2 FQNEAQ (reference sequence). As DNA, the CDR3 is TGTGCCAGCAGCTTAAAGAGGGGGAGCCAGTACAATGAGCAGTTCTTC. Translation: CASSLKRGSQYNEQFF.

This clonotype was observed a single time. This chain connects TRBV6-1 to TRBJ2-1; the match to TRBD1 covers 11 bases. V shed 7 bases, J shed 4 bases, and the junction held 6 bases outside the gene matches. CDR3 length equals 15 residues. The germline CDR1 and CDR2 sequences are MNHNS and SASEGT. The CDR3 nucleotides are TGTGCCAGCAAACCGGGACAGGGGGTATACAATGAGCAGTTCTTC. This encodes CASKPGQGVYNEQFF.

This clonotype was seen repeatedly, ten times or more. This rearrangement joins TRBV7-2 to TRBJ2-6; D is possibly TRBD2 (5 bases). Germline values: CDR1 SGHTA, CDR2 FQGNSA. The CDR3 contains 18 residues. V was trimmed by 3 bases and J by 4 bases, leaving 19 bases between them. CDR3 coding DNA: TGTGCCAGCAGCTTCGCGCCGATTGGGCCGGGAGGGGCCAACGTCCTGACTTTC. Translation gives CASSFAPIGPGGANVLTF.

This clonotype was seen only a few times. The chain is built from TRBV24-1 and TRBJ2-1; 7 bases are shared with TRBD2. The CDR3 is made up of 15 amino acids. Unmatched junction bases numbered 8, after V lost 4 bases and J lost 6 bases. Germline lookup yields CDR1 KGHDR and CDR2 SFDVKD. Here the CDR3 reads CATSDQGLVPNEQFF. The CDR3 region has the DNA TGTGCCACCAGTGACCAAGGACTAGTTCCCAATGAGCAGTTCTTC.

This chain joins TRBV23-1 and TRBJ2-5, with TRBD2 as a possible D gene (5 bases). TRBV23-1 is sorted into the ORF group, with uncertain function. This CDR3 comprises 16 residues. Trimming shortened V by 3 bases and J by 7 bases, and 21 bases separated the two germline ends. The DNA for the CDR3 is TGCGCCAGCAGTCACGAGGTGCAAGAACGGGGTGCGACCCAGTACTTC. Translation gives CASSHEVQERGATQYF.

The gene calls are TRBV28 and TRBJ1-6; D gene uncertain. CDR1 MDHEN and CDR2 SYDVKM come from the germline V gene. V was cut by 3 bases and J by 10 bases, with 16 bases left in between. The CDR3 contains 15 residues. The CDR3 DNA sequence: TGTGCCAGCAGTTTCTGGGAAGCGACGGGCTCACCCCTCCACTTT. Translated, it gives CASSFWEATGSPLHF.

This clonotype showed up just a few times. V is TRBV3-1 and J is TRBJ2-7; 9 bases map to TRBD1. This CDR3 region has 14 residues. The V segment lost 4 bases and the J segment 6 bases; nucleotides outside the gene matches: 7. CDR1 is LGHDT and CDR2 is YNNKEL in the germline V gene (reference sequence). CDR3 residues: CASSPRGQGREQYF. CDR3 coding DNA: TGTGCCAGCAGCCCCCGTGGACAGGGGCGCGAGCAGTACTTC.

This clonotype turned up a few times. V is TRBV7-9 and J is TRBJ2-2, with TRBD1 matching 9 bases. This CDR3 is built from 16 residues. Germline lookup yields CDR1 SEHNR and CDR2 FQNEAQ (reference sequence). The V segment lost 5 bases and the J segment 7 bases; nucleotides outside the gene matches: 11. The CDR3 DNA reads TGTGCCAGCAGCCGTGGACAGGGGATTTTGGTCGGGGAGCTGTTTTTT. Its translation is CASSRGQGILVGELFF.

The chain is built from TRBV7-8 and TRBJ2-2; tentative D call: TRBD1 (7 bases). Germline CDR1 reads SGHVS; CDR2 reads FQNEAQ. This CDR3 is built from 16 residues. Deletions cut 3 bases from V and 7 bases from J, with 18 bases between. The CDR3 protein is CASSFQGGLGRGELFF. CDR3 in DNA: TGTGCCAGCAGCTTTCAGGGGGGTTTGGGTCGCGGGGAGCTGTTTTTT.

This clonotype came up many times. The V gene is TRBV7-8, the J gene TRBJ2-6; D is unresolved. The V gene's germline CDR1 is SGHVS and CDR2 FQNEAQ. The V gene lost 5 bases and the J gene lost 2 bases, with 13 bases spanning the gap. The CDR3 spans 16 residues. The CDR3 loop is CASSPSGSTGANVLTF. The CDR3 DNA reads TGTGCCAGCAGCCCGAGTGGAAGCACTGGGGCCAACGTCCTGACTTTC.

V is TRBV7-6 and J is TRBJ2-1, with 9 bases matching TRBD2. This CDR3 region has 16 residues. Germline-derived CDR1 and CDR2 are SGHVS and FNYEAQ. V lost 5 bases, J lost 0 bases, and 5 bases stayed unmatched. The chain's CDR3 is CASSRPSGASYNEQFF. The CDR3 coding sequence is TGTGCCAGCAGCCGCCCTAGCGGGGCCTCCTACAATGAGCAGTTCTTC. The full variable domain, its missing parts supplied by reference TRBV7-6 and TRBJ2-1, is GAGVSQSPRYKVTKRGQDVALRCDPISGHVSLYWYRQALGQGPEFLTYFNYEAQQDKSGLPNDRFSAERPEGSISTLTIQRTEQRDSAMYRCASSRPSGASYNEQFFGPGTRLTVL.

The chain recombines TRBV6-2 or TRBV6-3 with TRBJ2-3, with D unresolved. This CDR3 comprises 13 residues. V was cut by 0 bases and J by 6 bases, with 7 bases left in between. Germline V gives CDR1 MNHEY, CDR2 SVGEGT. The CDR3 spells CASSYSMSDTQYF. The CDR3 DNA is TGTGCCAGCAGTTACTCGATGAGCGATACGCAGTATTTT.

This clonotype came up a few times. This chain connects TRBV10-1 to TRBJ1-1; D call uncertain. The V gene's germline CDR1 is WNHNN and CDR2 SYGVQD (reference sequence). This CDR3 contains 16 residues. The ends were cut back, 0 bases at V and 7 bases at J, with 18 bases in the middle. As DNA, the CDR3 is TGCGCCAGCAGTGAGTCTTCTGGACGGAGAAAGGGTGAAGCTTTCTTT. Amino acid sequence: CASSESSGRRKGEAFF.

The chain has TRBV6-5 and TRBJ1-6; no reliable D call. V gave up 6 bases and J gave up 8 bases, with 14 bases separating them. The CDR3 spans 14 residues. Germline V lookup: CDR1 MNHEY, CDR2 SVGAGI. CDR3 DNA: TGTGCCAGCAGCACAACAACTTCATATTCACCCCTCCACTTT. Its translation is CASSTTTSYSPLHF.

The gene calls are TRBV29-1 and TRBJ2-7; D tentatively reads TRBD1 or TRBD2 (5 bases each). Germline-derived CDR1 and CDR2 are SQVTM and ANQGSEA. Trimming removed 6 bases from V and 0 bases from J, with 15 bases in between. This CDR3 is 14 amino acids long. This CDR3 reads CSVRNRGPSYEQYF. The CDR3 DNA sequence: TGCAGCGTCCGCAACCGGGGCCCCTCCTACGAGCAGTACTTC.

This chain links TRBV19 with TRBJ2-1; D may be TRBD1 (6 bases). The germline V gene encodes CDR1 LNHDA and CDR2 SQIVND (reference sequence). V shed 5 bases and J shed 3 bases, with 14 bases lying between them. The CDR3 has 15 residues. The CDR3 nucleotides are TGTGCCAGTAGTCCTCCGACAGGAATCTACAATGAGCAGTTCTTC. Residues: CASSPPTGIYNEQFF.

This clonotype was observed once. The CDR3 DNA reads as TGTGCCAGCAGTGACGGGTCTAGCGGGGCCGGGGAGACCCAGTACTTC. It codes for CASSDGSSGAGETQYF. The rearrangement uses TRBV12-3 or TRBV12-4 and TRBJ2-5, with TRBD2 matching 9 bases. This CDR3 is built from 16 residues. V gave up 5 bases and J gave up 5 bases; unmatched junction bases: 12.

This chain uses TRBV7-8 with TRBJ1-1; D uncertain. This CDR3 is built from 18 residues. Germline loops: CDR1 SGHVS, CDR2 FQNEAQ. Trimming cost V 3 bases and J 8 bases, with 28 bases left between them. CDR3 region: CASSFAVSAGRVLIEAFF. CDR3 nucleotide sequence: TGTGCCAGCAGCTTCGCGGTCTCGGCAGGCCGCGTTTTGATAGAAGCTTTCTTT.

This clonotype was seen only a few times. This rearrangement joins TRBV20-1 to TRBJ2-1; 11 bases align to TRBD2. With 5 bases clipped from V and 4 bases from J, the junction kept 4 bases outside the gene matches. Germline CDR1 is DFQATT and CDR2 is SNEGSKA (reference sequence). This CDR3 has 14 amino acids. The CDR3 coding sequence is TGCAGTGCTTCCGGGACTAGCGGTTACAATGAGCAGTTCTTC. Residues: CSASGTSGYNEQFF.

Written as DNA, the CDR3 is TGTGCCAGCAGTGAATATAGGGTTTCACCCCTCCACTTT. Its protein product is CASSEYRVSPLHF. The chain employs TRBV25-1 and TRBJ1-6, with D unclear. The CDR3 is 13 amino acids. CDR1 and CDR2 from the germline V gene are MGHDK and SYGVNS. V gave up 0 bases and J gave up 9 bases, with 6 bases separating them. The variable domain in full, with the rest retrieved from reference TRBV25-1 and TRBJ1-6, is EADIYQTPRYLVIGTGKKITLECSQTMGHDKMYWYQQDPGMELHLIHYSYGVNSTEKGDLSSESTVSRIRTEHFPLTLESARPSHTSQYLCASSEYRVSPLHFGNGTRLTVT.

The chain joins TRBV12-3 or TRBV12-4 to TRBJ1-3; possible D gene TRBD1, 6 bases. The ends were cut back, 6 bases at V and 4 bases at J, with 16 bases in the middle. The CDR3 loop spans 15 amino acids. As DNA, the CDR3 is TGTGCCAGCAGAACACAGGGACCGTCAGGAAACACCATATATTTT. It yields the protein CASRTQGPSGNTIYF.

This clonotype was seen only a few times. This rearrangement joins TRBV4-2 to TRBJ2-6; 10 nucleotides match TRBD1. CDR1 and CDR2 from the germline V gene are LGHNA and YNFKEQ. Germline trimming cut 4 bases from V and 0 bases from J; bases unmatched to any gene: 6. This CDR3 comprises 18 residues. The CDR3 sequence: CASSRGDRGSSGANVLTF. The CDR3 nucleotides read TGTGCCAGCAGCCGAGGGGACAGGGGCAGCTCTGGGGCCAACGTCCTGACTTTC.

V and J are TRBV7-2 and TRBJ1-5; D is perhaps TRBD1 (5 bases). The CDR3 runs to 14 residues. The V and J ends lost 1 base and 6 bases respectively, with 10 bases between them. Germline CDR1 reads SGHTA; CDR2 reads FQGNSA. The CDR3 protein is CASSLVGGGQPQHF. CDR3 in DNA: TGTGCCAGCAGCTTAGTGGGGGGTGGTCAGCCCCAGCATTTT.

V gene TRBV12-3 or TRBV12-4 combines with J gene TRBJ2-1; TRBD1 agrees at 8 bases. The CDR3 loop spans 15 amino acids. V shed 5 bases, J shed 7 bases, and the junction held 10 bases outside the gene matches. The CDR3, as DNA: TGTGCCAGCAGTCCGACAGGGGAAGGGTTGAATGAGCAGTTCTTC. Its protein product is CASSPTGEGLNEQFF.

The chain joins TRBV15 to TRBJ2-2, with D uncertain. This CDR3 region has 16 residues. Between the trimmed V and J ends, which lost 3 bases and 4 bases, there was a span of 15 bases. Germline CDR1 and CDR2: LNHNV and YYDKDF (reference sequence). The DNA for the CDR3 is TGTGCCACCAGCAGGGACGACAAACCCGGCACCGGGGAGCTGTTTTTT. It is translated as CATSRDDKPGTGELFF.

This clonotype has only a few counts. The J gene is TRBJ2-7, the V gene TRBV25-1; the D is unclear. The CDR3 sequence is 17 residues long. The ends were cut back, 0 bases at V and 3 bases at J, with 18 bases in the middle. Looked up from germline, CDR1 is MGHDK and CDR2 is SYGVNS. The CDR3 bases are TGTGCCAGCAGTGAATATAATAATCCGGGTTCCTTCTACGAGCAGTACTTC. Its protein product is CASSEYNNPGSFYEQYF.

The rearrangement uses TRBV27 and TRBJ2-3, with TRBD2 identical over 7 bases. Germline V gene sequence: CDR1 MNHEY, CDR2 SMNVEV (reference sequence). J lost 0 bases, V lost 3 bases, and 12 bases had no gene match. There are 18 residues in the CDR3. In nucleotides, the CDR3 is TGTGCCAGCAGTTTGGGACTACCGCCCCGTGCTAGCACAGATACGCAGTATTTT. Its protein product is CASSLGLPPRASTDTQYF.

This rearrangement joins TRBV10-3 to TRBJ1-1; D gene ambiguous. Germline CDR1 is ENHRY and CDR2 is SYGVKD. The CDR3 is 12 amino acids. V lost 3 bases to trimming and J lost 3 bases, with 5 bases between them. The CDR3 region is CAISDTDTEAFF. The CDR3 DNA follows: TGTGCCATCAGTGATACAGACACTGAAGCTTTCTTT.

This clonotype was observed a few times. V gene TRBV30 combines with J gene TRBJ1-3; D ambiguous. CDR3 length: 13 amino acids. Deletions cut 4 bases from V and 4 bases from J, with 11 bases between. Germline V gene data show CDR1 as GTSNPN and CDR2 as SVGIG (reference sequence). CDR3 region: CAWNAQIGNTIYF. CDR3 nucleotide sequence: TGTGCCTGGAATGCACAGATCGGAAACACCATATATTTT.

This clonotype appeared a few times. The chain has TRBV4-3 and TRBJ1-5; D ambiguous. Germline V lookup: CDR1 LGHNA, CDR2 YSLEER. V shed 0 bases and J shed 5 bases, with 5 bases lying between them. There are 13 residues in the CDR3. In nucleotides, the CDR3 is TGCGCCAGCAGCCAAGATGTCCATCAGCCCCAGCATTTT. Translated, it gives CASSQDVHQPQHF.

This chain links TRBV6-2 or TRBV6-3 with TRBJ1-1; no clear D gene. Trimming left V 2 bases short and J 10 bases short, with 8 bases between. Germline V gene lookup returns CDR1 MNHEY and CDR2 SVGEGT. This CDR3 region has 11 residues. CDR3 nucleotides: TGTGCCAGCAGTTACGCAGGTGGAGCTTTCTTT. Its translation: CASSYAGGAFF.